This is a list of T cell receptor beta chains from one sample in a study of beta chain features in type 1 diabetes. Produced via immunoSEQ multiplex PCR; TCRdb's table is partial and in-frame only. The sample consists of around 430,000 clones, approximately 30% of them appearing once. The specimen was naive CD4+ T cells from blood. The receptors derive from a man younger than 35 in good health. Each CDR3 is given with its conserved first and last residue. Fields, in order: CDR3 DNA, CDR3 protein, D gene, J gene, V gene, clone size. A D gene is named only where the DNA matches it firmly. Not all rows give a size; the values are once, few, many and, for expanded clones, a class.

cdr3_nt: TGTGCCAGCAGTACCGGACAGGGCTATGGCTACACCTTC
cdr3_aa: CASSTGQGYGYTF
d_call: TRBD1
j_call: TRBJ1-2
v_call: TRBV27
clone_size: NA

cdr3_nt: TGCAGTGCCATCCTCAATGAGCAGTTCTTC
cdr3_aa: CSAILNEQFF
d_call: NA
j_call: TRBJ2-1
v_call: TRBV20-1
clone_size: NA

cdr3_nt: TGTGCCAGCAGCTTCTTTCAGGGGATCCAAGAGACCCAGTACTTC
cdr3_aa: CASSFFQGIQETQYF
d_call: NA
j_call: TRBJ2-5
v_call: TRBV7-9
clone_size: few

cdr3_nt: TGTGCCAGCAGTACGAGCGGGAGAGAGACCCAGTACTTC
cdr3_aa: CASSTSGRETQYF
d_call: TRBD2
j_call: TRBJ2-5
v_call: TRBV28
clone_size: NA

cdr3_nt: TGTGCCCGGGAGGAGGAAAGGGTGGCTGAGCAGTTCTTC
cdr3_aa: CAREEERVAEQFF
d_call: TRBD2
j_call: TRBJ2-1
v_call: TRBV30
clone_size: NA

cdr3_nt: TGTGCCAGCAGCACAGGGGCGATCCAAGAGACCCAGTACTTC
cdr3_aa: CASSTGAIQETQYF
d_call: TRBD1
j_call: TRBJ2-5
v_call: TRBV2
clone_size: NA

cdr3_nt: TGTGCCAGCAGCCACGGCAGGGACTACGAGCAGTACTTC
cdr3_aa: CASSHGRDYEQYF
d_call: NA
j_call: TRBJ2-7
v_call: TRBV4-2
clone_size: NA

cdr3_nt: TGTGCCAGCCGATCGCGGGAACCTGCCGGGGAGCTGTTTTTT
cdr3_aa: CASRSREPAGELFF
d_call: NA
j_call: TRBJ2-2
v_call: TRBV9
clone_size: few

cdr3_nt: TGTGCCAGCAGCCCTGGGACAACCCAAGAGACCCAGTACTTC
cdr3_aa: CASSPGTTQETQYF
d_call: NA
j_call: TRBJ2-5
v_call: TRBV7-2
clone_size: NA

cdr3_nt: TGTGCCAGCAGCTCACAGAGTATGACTCCCTACGAGCAGTACTTC
cdr3_aa: CASSSQSMTPYEQYF
d_call: NA
j_call: TRBJ2-7
v_call: TRBV5-4
clone_size: once

cdr3_nt: TGTGCCAGCAGTTTCGGAAGGGGGAGAGAGACCCAGTACTTC
cdr3_aa: CASSFGRGRETQYF
d_call: NA
j_call: TRBJ2-5
v_call: TRBV27
clone_size: NA

cdr3_nt: TGTGCCAGCAGCGGGGAAACGGGACAGCACTACGAGCAGTACTTC
cdr3_aa: CASSGETGQHYEQYF
d_call: TRBD1
j_call: TRBJ2-7
v_call: TRBV9
clone_size: NA

cdr3_nt: TGTGCCAGCAGTCCCCCCGGGGGGGCTGGGGCCAACGTCCTGACTTTC
cdr3_aa: CASSPPGGAGANVLTF
d_call: TRBD2
j_call: TRBJ2-6
v_call: TRBV28
clone_size: NA

cdr3_nt: TGTGCCACCAGCAAGTACAATGAGCAGTTCTTC
cdr3_aa: CATSKYNEQFF
d_call: NA
j_call: TRBJ2-1
v_call: TRBV15
clone_size: NA

cdr3_nt: TGCGCCAGCAGCCGGGCGGGTTTACGGGACGGCTACACCTTC
cdr3_aa: CASSRAGLRDGYTF
d_call: NA
j_call: TRBJ1-2
v_call: TRBV4-3
clone_size: few

cdr3_nt: TGTGCCAGTAGTGCTCAGTCCAGGGAGACCCAGTACTTC
cdr3_aa: CASSAQSRETQYF
d_call: NA
j_call: TRBJ2-5
v_call: TRBV19
clone_size: once

cdr3_nt: TGTGCCAGCACTCCTACAGGACCCATTGATGGATCTGAAGCTTTCTTT
cdr3_aa: CASTPTGPIDGSEAFF
d_call: NA
j_call: TRBJ1-1
v_call: TRBV5-4
clone_size: NA

cdr3_nt: TGTGCCTGGAGTCCCCCGGGACAGGGCTATGGCTACACCTTC
cdr3_aa: CAWSPPGQGYGYTF
d_call: TRBD1
j_call: TRBJ1-2
v_call: TRBV30
clone_size: NA

cdr3_nt: TGTGCCAGCAGCGTAGGGGACTCCATCGGCGTCAAGCAGTTCTTC
cdr3_aa: CASSVGDSIGVKQFF
d_call: NA
j_call: TRBJ2-1
v_call: TRBV9
clone_size: NA

cdr3_nt: TGTGCCTGGAGTTCCCAGCCAGAGACCCAGTACTTC
cdr3_aa: CAWSSQPETQYF
d_call: NA
j_call: TRBJ2-5
v_call: TRBV30
clone_size: few

cdr3_nt: TGTGCCAGCAGCGTAGGTCTCGACGGCGAGATTCAGTACTTC
cdr3_aa: CASSVGLDGEIQYF
d_call: NA
j_call: TRBJ2-4
v_call: TRBV9
clone_size: few